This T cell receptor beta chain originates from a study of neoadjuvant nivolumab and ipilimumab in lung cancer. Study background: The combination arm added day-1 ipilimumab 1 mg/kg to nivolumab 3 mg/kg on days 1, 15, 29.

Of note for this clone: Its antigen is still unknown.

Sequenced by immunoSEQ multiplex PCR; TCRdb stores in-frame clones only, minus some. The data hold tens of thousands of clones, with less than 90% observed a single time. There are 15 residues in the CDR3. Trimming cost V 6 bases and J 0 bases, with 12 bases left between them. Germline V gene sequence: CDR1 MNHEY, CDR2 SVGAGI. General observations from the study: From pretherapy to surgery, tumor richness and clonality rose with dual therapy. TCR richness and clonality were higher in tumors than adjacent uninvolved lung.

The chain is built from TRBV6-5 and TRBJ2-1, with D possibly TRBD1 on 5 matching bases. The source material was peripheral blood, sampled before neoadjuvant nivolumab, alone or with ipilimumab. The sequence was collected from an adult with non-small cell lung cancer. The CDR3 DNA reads TGTGCCAGCAGCAGGGTCTCGGGCTCCTACAATGAGCAGTTCTTC. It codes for CASSRVSGSYNEQFF.